A single sample gave rise to the 22 T cell receptor beta chains below, sequenced in a study of cytomegalovirus exposure and HLA in healthy donors. The study ran its PCR with 60 Vbeta and 13 Jbeta primers. Produced via immunoSEQ multiplex PCR; TCRdb's table is partial and in-frame only. In the table there are around 59,000 clones, roughly four fifths of which are singletons. The sequencing input was PBMCs. The receptors here all came from a human donor in good health.

This sequence joins TRBV6-5 and TRBJ2-2, with TRBD2 as a possible D gene (6 bases). This CDR3 region has 13 residues. Looked up from germline, CDR1 is MNHEY and CDR2 is SVGAGI. The V and J ends lost 6 bases and 7 bases respectively, with 12 bases between them. The CDR3 is CASRTSGVGELFF. The CDR3 DNA is TGTGCCAGCAGGACGTCGGGGGTCGGGGAGCTGTTTTTT.

This clone was seen only once. The V gene is TRBV7-9, the J gene TRBJ1-2; D is ambiguous. CDR1 and CDR2 (germline): SEHNR, FQNEAQ (reference sequence). The CDR3 has 15 amino acids. V lost 1 base and J lost 6, with 15 bases in between. The chain's CDR3 is CASSLVVPSGDGYTF. The DNA of the CDR3 is TGTGCCAGCAGCTTAGTCGTACCCTCCGGGGATGGCTACACCTTC. Based on the CDR3 plus reference TRBV7-9 and TRBJ1-2, the full variable domain is DTGVSQNPRHKITKRGQNVTFRCDPISEHNRLYWYRQTLGQGPEFLTYFQNEAQLEKSRLLSDRFSAERPKGSFSTLEIQRTEQGDSAMYLCASSLVVPSGDGYTFGSGTRLTVV.

The chain links TRBV27 to TRBJ2-7; TRBD1 agrees at 8 bases. This CDR3 region has 14 residues. Germline V gene lookup returns CDR1 MNHEY and CDR2 SMNVEV (reference sequence). The junction had 7 bases not matched to a gene; V was cut back by 3 bases and J by 6 bases. The CDR3 region is CASSLRTGWVEQYF. The CDR3 nucleotides are TGTGCCAGCAGTTTGAGGACAGGGTGGGTCGAGCAGTACTTC.

This clone was seen only a few times. V is TRBV5-4 and J is TRBJ2-3; the match to TRBD2 covers 11 bases. In germline, CDR1 is SGHNT, CDR2 YYREEE (reference sequence). The CDR3 extends over 16 amino acids. The V segment lost 4 bases and the J segment 6 bases; nucleotides outside the gene matches: 10. CDR3 bases: TGTGCCAGCAGCCCCTGGATGGCTAGCGGGGGGGATACGCAGTATTTT. This gives the protein CASSPWMASGGDTQYF.

This chain links TRBV6-6 with TRBJ2-7, with 10 bases fitting TRBD2. Germline trimming cut 6 bases from V and 6 bases from J; bases unmatched to any gene: 8. The CDR3 extends over 14 amino acids. Germline V gene sequence: CDR1 MNHNY, CDR2 SVGAGI (reference sequence). The DNA for the CDR3 is TGTGCCAGCAGAAAAGCGGGAGGGCCCTCCGAGCAGTACTTC. It encodes CASRKAGGPSEQYF.

This chain joins TRBV5-1 and TRBJ2-7; D uncertain. CDR3 size: 13 residues. Between the trimmed V and J ends, which lost 2 bases and 0 bases, there was a span of 6 bases. Germline-derived CDR1 and CDR2 are SGHRS and YFSETQ. For the CDR3, the DNA is TGCGCCAGCAGCTTTTTAGACTCCTACGAGCAGTACTTC. It specifies CASSFLDSYEQYF.

In its sample, this clone was seen a few times. V usage is TRBV5-6 and J usage is TRBJ2-1; a weak D match, TRBD2 (6 bases). V lost 5 bases to trimming and J lost 8 bases, with 23 bases between them. The CDR3 contains 16 residues. The germline CDR1 and CDR2 sequences are SGHDT and YYEEEE. For the CDR3, the DNA is TGTGCCAGCAGTCGAAGTACGGGACTCCCAGGTGATGAGCAGTTCTTC. As protein: CASSRSTGLPGDEQFF. The complete variable domain, with remaining parts taken from reference TRBV5-6 and TRBJ2-1, reads DAGVTQSPTHLIKTRGQQVTLRCSPKSGHDTVSWYQQALGQGPQFIFQYYEEEERQRGNFPDRFSGHQFPNYSSELNVNALLLGDSALYLCASSRSTGLPGDEQFFGPGTRLTVL.

This chain connects TRBV7-2 to TRBJ2-2, with TRBD2 as a possible D gene (6 bases). Germline V gene data show CDR1 as SGHTA and CDR2 as FQGNSA. V was shortened by 0 bases and J by 1 base, with 6 bases between the two germline ends. The CDR3 is 15 residues long. The DNA for the CDR3 is TGTGCCAGCAGCTTAGCGCGGGGGAACACCGGGGAGCTGTTTTTT. Its translation: CASSLARGNTGELFF.

The CDR3 nucleotides read TGTGCCAGCAGTTTTGGACTACCGGCCGATGAGCAGTTCTTC. Translated, it gives CASSFGLPADEQFF. The V call is TRBV2, the J call TRBJ2-1, with TRBD2 as a possible D gene (6 bases). This CDR3 region has 14 residues. Per germline, CDR1 SNHLY and CDR2 FYNNEI. The V end was cut by 5 bases, the J end by 8 bases, with 16 bases between.

The rearrangement links TRBV7-2 to TRBJ1-4; no clear D. V was shortened by 3 bases and J by 3 bases, with 11 bases between the two germline ends. The CDR3 spans 15 residues. Germline V gene sequence: CDR1 SGHTA, CDR2 FQGNSA. CDR3: CASSLRLSSNEKLFF. The DNA of the CDR3 is TGTGCCAGCAGCTTGCGGTTATCTTCTAATGAAAAACTGTTTTTT.

The rearrangement uses TRBV7-2 and TRBJ2-1; D may be TRBD2 (6 bases). Germline CDR1 SGHTA, CDR2 FQGNSA. The CDR3 is 13 amino acids. V was pared by 4 bases and J by 11 bases, with 15 bases between. The CDR3 nucleotides are TGTGCCAGCAGCTCGCGGGACGGCTTTCAGCAGTTCTTC. Translated, it gives CASSSRDGFQQFF.

The genes are TRBV30 and TRBJ1-5; no reliable D call. Trimming shortened V by 2 bases and J by 6 bases, and 11 bases separated the two germline ends. There are 13 residues in the CDR3. Germline V CDR1 and CDR2: GTSNPN, SVGIG (reference sequence). CDR3 DNA: TGTGCCTGGAGTAGCGGTCTGGCTCAGCCCCAGCATTTT. Residues: CAWSSGLAQPQHF. Combining the CDR3 with reference TRBV30 and TRBJ1-5 gives the whole variable domain SQTIHQWPATLVQPVGSPLSLECTVEGTSNPNLYWYRQAAGRGLQLLFYSVGIGQISSEVPQNLSASRPQDRQFILSSKKLLLSDSGFYLCAWSSGLAQPQHFGDGTRLSIL.

The CDR3 spells CASRPGGDYGYTF. CDR3 DNA sequence: TGTGCCAGCAGACCAGGGGGCGACTATGGCTACACCTTC. V usage is TRBV6-6 and J usage is TRBJ1-2, with 8 bases fitting TRBD1. The CDR3 is 13 residues long. V shed 6 bases and J 3 bases; nucleotides not matched to a gene: 3. Germline CDR1 MNHNY, CDR2 SVGAGI (reference sequence).

The chain joins TRBV5-1 to TRBJ2-6, with D uncertain. The CDR3 runs to 17 residues. CDR1 and CDR2 from the germline V gene are SGHRS and YFSETQ. V was cut by 0 bases and J by 2 bases, with 12 bases left in between. CDR3 bases: TGCGCCAGCAGCTTGGAGACCAGCGCTACTGGGGCCAACGTCCTGACTTTC. Translated: CASSLETSATGANVLTF.

This clone was seen a single time. The rearrangement joins TRBV4-2 to TRBJ2-5, with a possible D match to TRBD2 (6 bases). The DNA end is a closer match to TRBJ2-7, so the J assignment may be wrong. Germline V gene data show CDR1 as LGHNA and CDR2 as YNFKEQ. The CDR3 has 14 residues. The CDR3 nucleotides are TGTGCCAGCAGCTCCCGTAGGTGGGGGGACGAGCAGTACTTC. Its protein product is CASSSRRWGDEQYF.

This chain links TRBV28 with TRBJ2-2; 12 bases map to TRBD2. V lost 6 bases, J lost 5 bases, and 7 bases stayed unmatched. The CDR3 runs to 16 residues. CDR1 is MDHEN and CDR2 is SYDVKM in the germline V gene. CDR3 region: CASRLLAGGGTGELFF. CDR3 nucleotides: TGTGCCAGCAGATTACTAGCGGGAGGAGGTACCGGGGAGCTGTTTTTT.

This chain connects TRBV7-9 to TRBJ1-2; D not resolved. Per germline, CDR1 SEHNR and CDR2 FQNEAQ (reference sequence). Trimming took off 5 bases at V and 4 bases at J, with 20 bases between the two ends. The CDR3 is made up of 16 amino acids. CDR3 coding DNA: TGTGCCAGCAGCATCTACCGGGAACCAAGTCCCTATGGCTACACCTTC. Translated, it gives CASSIYREPSPYGYTF.

The chain uses TRBV4-3 and TRBJ2-3, with D uncertain. Germline values: CDR1 LGHNA, CDR2 YSLEER. The CDR3 extends over 14 amino acids. Trimming took 3 bases from V and 3 from J, leaving 10 bases between them. CDR3 coding DNA: TGCGCCAGCAGCCAGCAGACTCCAACAGATACGCAGTATTTT. It is translated as CASSQQTPTDTQYF.

The J gene is TRBJ1-5, the V gene TRBV5-8, with D possibly matching TRBD1 (5 bases). This CDR3 is 15 amino acids long. Germline CDR1 reads SGHTS; CDR2 reads YDEGEE. V was trimmed by 0 bases and J by 3 bases, leaving 10 bases between them. DNA for the CDR3: TGTGCCAGCAGCTTGGTCCAGGGACTCAATCAGCCCCAGCATTTT. It yields the protein CASSLVQGLNQPQHF.

This rearrangement joins TRBV5-8 to TRBJ2-1; 8 nucleotides align to TRBD2. Germline CDR1 and CDR2: SGHTS and YDEGEE. This CDR3 is 14 amino acids long. With 3 bases clipped from V and 8 bases from J, the junction kept 7 bases outside the gene matches. The CDR3 is CASSWGLAGDEQFF. CDR3 nucleotide sequence: TGTGCCAGCAGCTGGGGGCTAGCGGGCGATGAGCAGTTCTTC.

The chain recombines TRBV18 with TRBJ2-1; possibly TRBD1 for D (5 bases). Germline CDR1 is KGHSH and CDR2 is LQKENI. The germline V and J ends were trimmed by 4 bases and 6 bases, with 19 bases remaining between them. There are 16 residues in the CDR3. CDR3 coding DNA: TGTGCCAGCTCACGGGAAGCAGGGTCTGTTCCCAATGAGCAGTTCTTC. Encoded protein: CASSREAGSVPNEQFF.

The genes are TRBV7-9 and TRBJ1-2, with D tentatively TRBD1 (6 bases). The germline gives CDR1 SEHNR, CDR2 FQNEAQ (reference sequence). This CDR3 comprises 15 residues. V gave up 1 base and J gave up 2 bases, with 11 bases separating them. The CDR3 region is CASSLVAGENYGYTF. The CDR3 DNA is TGTGCCAGCAGCTTAGTGGCAGGGGAGAACTATGGCTACACCTTC.